The clone carrying this T cell receptor beta chain appeared once. The antigen is undetermined. This record comes from a study of OX40 agonist ivuxolimab in advanced cancers. On the study more broadly: Patients received ivuxolimab, an agonistic anti-OX40 (CD134) antibody. Subjects had a mean age of 60 years, with a range of 23 to 79; 82.7% were male.

Profiling relied on immunoSEQ multiplex PCR, and the TCRdb table lists in-frame clones only, not all of them. The data show 40,000 to 45,000 clones, under 90% seen once. Germline CDR1 SGHRS, CDR2 YFSETQ. Trimming removed 4 bases from V and 4 bases from J; junction bases left unmatched: 3. This CDR3 is 14 amino acids long. Points from the study as a whole: Dosing at 0.1 to 3.0 mg/kg was accompanied by clonal expansion of CD4+ and CD8+ blood T cells by week 6.

The source material was CD4+ or CD8+ T cells sorted from blood, sampled in a trial of the OX40 agonist ivuxolimab. V and J are TRBV5-1 and TRBJ2-5; TRBD2 agrees at 11 bases. This TCR came from an adult with an advanced solid tumor such as melanoma, head and neck, liver or kidney cancer. The chain's CDR3 is CASSLGLAGETQYF. The DNA of the CDR3 is TGCGCCAGCAGCCTTGGACTAGCGGGAGAGACCCAGTACTTC.